A selection of T cell receptor beta chains follows, all from one sample in a study of T-cell reconstitution after alpha-beta-depleted transplantation in children. TCRdb itself ran the PCR reads through MiXCR, one entry per CDR3 protein. The table has over 400,000 distinct CDR3 sequences, approximately 12% seen once. This specimen was PBMCs from the stem cell graft donor, taken from the stem cell graft. The receptors derive from a human donor who donated a stem cell graft to a child with combined immunodeficiency. The CDR3 runs from the conserved cysteine through the conserved F or W. Clone size is not always given. Where it is, it says once, few, many or a class for expanded clones.

clone_size	v_call	j_call	cdr3_aa
-	TRBV21-1	TRBJ2-7	CASSASALSSVYEQYF
few	TRBV6-1	TRBJ2-7	CASRFRQVSKYEQYF
-	TRBV27	TRBJ2-7	CASSPAEGVDYEQYF
many	TRBV27	TRBJ2-1	CASSFVPGLESEQFF
-	TRBV20-1	TRBJ2-7	CSARQEAYEQYF
few	TRBV20-1	TRBJ2-4	CSARSQRSGREDKNIQYF
-	TRBV7-2	TRBJ2-1	CASSSQGQTYNEQFF
many	TRBV5-5	TRBJ1-2	CASSVYRGVSTF
few	TRBV10-3	TRBJ2-3	CAISARGGRTDTQYF
many	TRBV7-2	TRBJ2-5	CASSRSLRGETQYF
-	TRBV6-2/TRBV6-3	TRBJ1-1	CATTDRGNTEAFF
few	TRBV11-2	TRBJ2-3	CASSFPRGLDTQYF
few	TRBV4-2	TRBJ1-5	CASSQDPGASNQPQHF
many	TRBV12-3/TRBV12-4	TRBJ2-3	CASTVSQGTQYF
many	TRBV19	TRBJ1-1	CASSWGNTEAFF
-	TRBV4-1	TRBJ2-1	CASSLRTTLTESSYNEQFF
many	TRBV27	TRBJ2-2	CASSLKGQPGTGELFF
-	TRBV5-1	TRBJ1-4	CASSSTTVTAEKLFF
few	TRBV12-3/TRBV12-4	TRBJ2-3	CASSDRGGRTDTQYF
many	TRBV5-6	TRBJ2-7	CASSLGQGYYEQYF
-	TRBV5-8	TRBJ1-5	CASSSEMWGNQPQHF
many	TRBV5-8	TRBJ1-1	CASSLVTGGETEAFF
many	TRBV5-1	TRBJ2-2	CASSLTNSPGELFF
many	TRBV2	TRBJ2-3	CASTDSHTDTQYF
many	TRBV25-1	TRBJ2-7	CASSALVVGEQYF
many	TRBV11-3	TRBJ2-5	CASSLGTGTGETQYF
few	TRBV18	TRBJ2-1	CASSPQGDGYEQFF
-	TRBV13	TRBJ2-2	CASSPSGWGLAGVPTLDTGELFF
many	TRBV12-3/TRBV12-4	TRBJ2-6	CASTTKQGSGANVLTF